Described below is a single T cell receptor beta chain sequence and its context. The sample is drawn from a study of OX40 agonist ivuxolimab in advanced cancers. In the study overall: Clinicians treated patients with ivuxolimab, an agonistic anti-OX40 (CD134) antibody. Cancers in dose escalation were hepatocellular, melanoma, renal cell and head and neck.

Germline-derived CDR1 and CDR2 are SGHKS and YYEKEE (reference sequence). The CDR3 is 15 amino acids. V shed 4 bases and J shed 6 bases, with 19 bases lying between them. If patients had autoimmune disease history or systemic immunosuppression, they were excluded. Measured with immunoSEQ multiplex PCR; TCRdb has only the in-frame clones, and not every one. The sample holds around 86,000 clones, 85% to 95% seen once. This sequence originates from an adult with an advanced solid tumor such as melanoma, head and neck, liver or kidney cancer. This material consisted of CD4+ or CD8+ T cells sorted from blood, taken in a trial of the OX40 agonist ivuxolimab. The J gene is TRBJ1-1, the V gene TRBV5-5, with a possible D match to TRBD1 (5 bases). CDR3 DNA sequence: TGTGCCAGCAGCCCGGGACCAGGCGATTTGTCTGAAGCTTTCTTT. This encodes CASSPGPGDLSEAFF.